One sample yielded the 12 T cell receptor beta chains listed below, sequenced in a study of blood T cell repertoires in COVID-19. Here immunoSEQ multiplex PCR was the method, and the copy in TCRdb shows in-frame clones only, minus some. This table has roughly 430,000 clones, roughly 87% appearing once. The sequenced material came from PBMCs or T cells enriched from blood (not recorded which). These receptors were collected from a woman between 40 and 55 years old with acute COVID-19.

The count of this clone is one. The chain carries TRBV10-3 and TRBJ2-5; TRBD2 aligns across 9 bases. The CDR3 spans 14 residues. The V and J ends lost 6 bases and 5 bases, in that order; junction bases with no gene match: 7. Germline CDR1 ENHRY, CDR2 SYGVKD. The CDR3 DNA sequence: TGTGCCATCAGGCCGGGACTAGCAGTGGAGACCCAGTACTTC. Translated: CAIRPGLAVETQYF.

V is TRBV14 and J is TRBJ1-2, with TRBD1 matching 9 bases. Germline assignment: CDR1 SGHDN and CDR2 FVKESK. The V and J ends lost 1 base and 8 bases, in that order; junction bases with no gene match: 5. The CDR3 is 14 residues long. CDR3 nucleotides: TGTGCCAGCAGCCAAGGACAGGGGGGATCGGGCTACACCTTC. As protein: CASSQGQGGSGYTF.

DNA for the CDR3: TGCGCCAGCAGCTGGGGGGGCCTGGACACTGAAGCTTTCTTT. Translated, it gives CASSWGGLDTEAFF. The rearrangement links TRBV5-1 to TRBJ1-1, with D perhaps TRBD1 (6 bases). Deletions cut 3 bases from V and 3 bases from J, with 12 bases between. The germline CDR1 and CDR2 sequences are SGHRS and YFSETQ. This CDR3 has 14 amino acids.

The chain recombines TRBV7-9 with TRBJ1-3; tentative D call: TRBD1 (6 bases). CDR1 and CDR2 (germline): SEHNR, FQNEAQ (reference sequence). V dropped 3 bases and J dropped 4 bases, with 10 bases sitting between them. CDR3 length equals 14 residues. CDR3 bases: TGTGCCAGCAGCTTGCCAGGGGCGGGAAACACCATATATTTT. It yields the protein CASSLPGAGNTIYF. The full variable domain, with the rest looked up from reference TRBV7-9 and TRBJ1-3, is DTGVSQNPRHKITKRGQNVTFRCDPISEHNRLYWYRQTLGQGPEFLTYFQNEAQLEKSRLLSDRFSAERPKGSFSTLEIQRTEQGDSAMYLCASSLPGAGNTIYFGEGSWLTVV.

The gene calls are TRBV7-7 and TRBJ1-1; TRBD1 matches 8 bases. J was trimmed by 0 bases and V by 9 bases; bases with no gene match: 6. Germline CDR1 SSHAT, CDR2 FNYEAQ (reference sequence). This CDR3 region has 14 residues. As DNA, the CDR3 is TGTGCCAGGACAGGGGAGTCAATGAACACTGAAGCTTTCTTT. Amino acid sequence: CARTGESMNTEAFF.

The CDR3 protein is CASSQDMYGYTF. The CDR3 DNA reads TGTGCCAGCAGCCAAGACATGTATGGCTACACCTTC. The chain recombines TRBV3-1 (or the pseudogene TRBV3-2) with TRBJ1-2; D remains unclear. The germline CDR1 and CDR2 sequences are LGHDT and YNNKEL (reference sequence). The CDR3 has 12 amino acids. V lost 0 bases and J 5 bases, leaving 4 bases between the germline ends.

This clone was observed many times. The chain combines TRBV18 with TRBJ2-1; TRBD1 might be the D (6 bases). The V gene lost 4 bases and the J gene lost 5 bases, with 12 bases spanning the gap. In germline, CDR1 is KGHSH, CDR2 LQKENI. The CDR3 is 14 amino acids. The CDR3 reads CASSLSQGNNEQFF. Here the CDR3 DNA reads TGTGCCAGCTCACTAAGTCAGGGGAACAATGAGCAGTTCTTC.

This chain uses TRBV5-8 with TRBJ1-5; a weak D match, TRBD1 (5 bases). Trimming stripped 3 bases from V and 1 base from J, with 11 bases between. Germline values: CDR1 SGHTS, CDR2 YDEGEE. CDR3 length: 15 residues. The CDR3 is CASSWGGLSNQPQHF. The CDR3 coding sequence is TGTGCCAGCAGCTGGGGGGGGTTGAGCAATCAGCCCCAGCATTTT.

Here the CDR3 DNA reads TGTGCCAGCAGATTTGCGGGGGGTACCGGGGAGCTGTTTTTT. Translated: CASRFAGGTGELFF. The chain carries TRBV6-5 and TRBJ2-2; the match to TRBD2 covers 8 bases. The CDR3 is 14 residues long. Germline V gene data show CDR1 as MNHEY and CDR2 as SVGAGI. After removal of 6 bases from V and 5 bases from J, the junction contained 5 bases not matched to a gene.

This clone turned up a few times. The V and J genes are TRBV18 and TRBJ2-7; perhaps TRBD2 as D (6 bases). V was shortened by 3 bases and J by 0 bases, with 15 bases between the two germline ends. This CDR3 contains 16 residues. Germline V gene data show CDR1 as KGHSH and CDR2 as LQKENI. The CDR3 sequence is CASSPLGRGSSYEQYF. In DNA, the CDR3 is TGTGCCAGCTCACCTCTGGGACGGGGGAGCTCCTACGAGCAGTACTTC.

The chain recombines TRBV5-6 with TRBJ2-3, with D possibly TRBD2 on 5 matching bases. Between the trimmed V and J ends, which lost 1 base and 9 bases, there was a span of 9 bases. Germline CDR1 is SGHDT and CDR2 is YYEEEE. This CDR3 spans 12 amino acids. The CDR3 DNA sequence: TGTGCCAGCAGCTTGATTAGGGAGACGCAGTATTTT. This translates into CASSLIRETQYF.

The chain joins TRBV6-1 to TRBJ2-7; no definite D call. This CDR3 contains 14 residues. The germline V and J ends were trimmed by 2 bases and 1 base, with 9 bases remaining between them. CDR1 and CDR2 from the germline V gene are MNHNS and SASEGT. For the CDR3, the DNA is TGTGCCAGCAGTGAAATGGCAGGTTCCTACGAGCAGTACTTC. Its protein is CASSEMAGSYEQYF.